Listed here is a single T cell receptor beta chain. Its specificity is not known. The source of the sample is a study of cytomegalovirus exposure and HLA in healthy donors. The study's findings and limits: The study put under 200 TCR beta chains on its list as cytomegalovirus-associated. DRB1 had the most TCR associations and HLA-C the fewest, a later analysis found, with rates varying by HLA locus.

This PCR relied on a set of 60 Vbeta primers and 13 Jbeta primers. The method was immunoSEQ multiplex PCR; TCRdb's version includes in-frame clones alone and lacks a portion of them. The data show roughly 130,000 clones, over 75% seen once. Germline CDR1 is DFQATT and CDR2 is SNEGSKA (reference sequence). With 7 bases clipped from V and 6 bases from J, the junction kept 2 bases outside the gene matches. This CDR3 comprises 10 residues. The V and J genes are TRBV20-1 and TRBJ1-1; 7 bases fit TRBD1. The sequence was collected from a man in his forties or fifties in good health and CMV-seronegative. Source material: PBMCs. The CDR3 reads CSVQGAEAFF. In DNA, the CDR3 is TGCAGTGTTCAGGGGGCTGAAGCTTTCTTT.